Below, 32 T cell receptor beta chains from the same sample are listed, as sequenced in a study of vaccination and CD4 T cells after COVID-19. Researchers used the Oncomine TCR Beta short-read assay to sequence DNA from cultured CD4+ T cells. In TCRdb, the PCR reads were re-called with MiXCR into one record per CDR3 protein. This repertoire shows around 13,000 distinct CDR3 sequences, roughly 21% found once; its top ten account for about 15%. These receptors are not linked to any known antigen. Treatment here: 10-day PBMC culture with coronavirus spike peptide pools or control peptides (ViraFEST assay). The sample taken for sequencing was cultured CD4+ T cells from blood. These receptors came from a human donor with COVID-19.

The genes are TRBV20-1 and TRBJ2-7; 10 bases align to TRBD1. Germline V lookup: CDR1 DFQATT, CDR2 SNEGSKA (reference sequence). Trimming at V came to 0 bases and at J to 2 bases, leaving 4 bases not matched to a gene. The CDR3 is made up of 15 amino acids. The CDR3 spells CSARDTGTGAYEQYF. The CDR3 DNA follows: TGCAGTGCTAGAGATACCGGGACAGGGGCCTACGAGCAGTACTTC.

The rearrangement uses TRBV2 and TRBJ1-1; D perhaps matches TRBD1 (5 bases). CDR1 and CDR2 from the germline V gene are SNHLY and FYNNEI. Trimming left V 0 bases short and J 6 bases short, with 8 bases between. This CDR3 spans 13 amino acids. The CDR3 bases are TGTGCCAGCAGTGAAGCGCGGGGGGCTGAAGCTTTCTTT. This codes for CASSEARGAEAFF.

The CDR3 is CASSSRTNEKLFF. The CDR3 DNA reads as TGTGCCAGCAGCTCACGGACTAATGAAAAACTGTTTTTT. The J gene is TRBJ1-4, the V gene TRBV7-8; D is unresolved. This CDR3 spans 13 amino acids. The V end was cut by 4 bases, the J end by 2 bases, with 5 bases between. CDR1 SGHVS and CDR2 FQNEAQ come from the germline V gene.

The chain uses TRBV6-1 and TRBJ2-3; TRBD2 agrees at 10 bases. Germline CDR1 and CDR2: MNHNS and SASEGT. The CDR3 has 17 amino acids. Germline trimming cut 5 bases from V and 4 bases from J; bases unmatched to any gene: 12. Here the CDR3 DNA reads TGTGCCAGCAGTATAGACTCCGGGACTAGCGTCGCAGATACGCAGTATTTT. This gives the protein CASSIDSGTSVADTQYF.

The chain joins TRBV5-1 to TRBJ2-6; a possible D gene is TRBD2 (6 bases). This CDR3 has 16 amino acids. V shed 4 bases and J shed 4 bases, with 15 bases lying between them. The germline V gene encodes CDR1 SGHRS and CDR2 YFSETQ. The CDR3 protein is CASSPFAGTGANVLTF. The CDR3 bases are TGCGCCAGCAGCCCCTTTGCGGGGACCGGGGCCAACGTCCTGACTTTC.

The CDR3 DNA is TGTGCTAGTGGTTTGGTACAGGGTGTGGATGGCTACACCTTC. This gives the protein CASGLVQGVDGYTF. The chain couples TRBV12-5 to TRBJ1-2, with a tentative D call TRBD1 (6 bases). Germline-derived CDR1 and CDR2 are LGHNT and FRNRAP. The CDR3 extends over 14 amino acids. V lost 0 bases to trimming and J lost 6 bases, with 11 bases between them.

The chain has TRBV19 and TRBJ2-5; no definite D call. The CDR3 has 15 residues. Trimming shortened V by 4 bases and J by 4 bases, and 16 bases separated the two germline ends. Germline loops: CDR1 LNHDA, CDR2 SQIVND (reference sequence). CDR3: CASSTLAGLAETQYF. Written as DNA, the CDR3 is TGTGCCAGTAGTACCCTCGCCGGGTTAGCAGAGACCCAGTACTTC.

By share, this clonotype counts as medium-sized (0.01 to 0.1%). The chain is built from TRBV7-8 and TRBJ1-6; the D is unclear. Germline CDR1 reads SGHVS; CDR2 reads FQNEAQ. This CDR3 has 16 amino acids. With 5 bases removed from V and 4 bases from J, the gap between germline ends came to 15 bases. CDR3 nucleotide sequence: TGTGCCAGCAGCCCCCTCGGGGAAGATTATAATTCACCCCTCCACTTT. It is translated as CASSPLGEDYNSPLHF.

This clonotype was detected only a few times. The chain joins TRBV12-1 to TRBJ1-1; TRBD1 is taken as the D call from the table, unchecked against the DNA. TRBV12-1 is described as a pseudogene. The CDR3 is made up of 15 amino acids. CDR3 sequence reads: CASSETVHKNTEAFF. DNA of the CDR3: TGTGCCAGCAGCGAAACTGTCCATAAGAACACTGAAGCTTTCTTT.

The chain combines TRBV20-1 with TRBJ2-7; D call uncertain. The CDR3 extends over 13 amino acids. V was cut by 3 bases and J by 3 bases, with 12 bases left in between. The germline CDR1 and CDR2 sequences are DFQATT and SNEGSKA (reference sequence). For the CDR3, the DNA is TGCAGTGCTAGTCCTGGCTGGGACTACGAGCAGTACTTC. Translated, it gives CSASPGWDYEQYF.

The rearrangement links TRBV23-1 to TRBJ2-5; 8 positions agree with TRBD1. TRBV23-1 is recorded as an ORF, its role being uncertain. CDR3 length: 13 residues. V was clipped by 6 bases and J by 3 bases; unmatched bases: 3. The CDR3 reads CASSLDREETQYF. The CDR3 coding sequence is TGCGCCAGCAGCCTGGACAGGGAAGAGACCCAGTACTTC.

The rearrangement uses TRBV6-7 and TRBJ1-3; 7 nucleotides match TRBD1. TRBV6-7 is an ORF; its function is uncertain. This CDR3 is built from 15 residues. Losses at the gene ends were 8 bases for V and 2 bases for J; bases not matched to a gene: 9. The CDR3 loop is CASLDRTSAGNTIYF. CDR3 sequence (DNA): TGTGCCAGCCTGGACAGGACGAGCGCTGGAAACACCATATATTTT.

This clonotype was detected only a few times. The gene calls are TRBV5-1 and TRBJ1-5, with unresolved D. V dropped 2 bases and J dropped 0 bases, with 3 bases sitting between them. Germline V gives CDR1 SGHRS, CDR2 YFSETQ. This CDR3 spans 13 amino acids. The CDR3 spells CASSLNSNQPQHF. The CDR3 nucleotides read TGCGCCAGCAGCTTAAATAGCAATCAGCCCCAGCATTTT.

The genes are TRBV7-9 and TRBJ1-2; 8 bases agree with TRBD1. The CDR3 runs 14 residues. V trimming: 2 bases; J trimming: 4 bases; junction bases outside the gene matches: 3. Germline V gene data show CDR1 as SEHNR and CDR2 as FQNEAQ (reference sequence). This chain's CDR3 is CASSLMGQAYGYTF. CDR3 DNA: TGTGCCAGCAGCTTAATGGGACAGGCCTATGGCTACACCTTC.

The chain carries TRBV4-3 and TRBJ1-2, with D possibly matching TRBD1 (6 bases). This CDR3 has 18 residues. The germline V and J ends were trimmed by 3 bases and 1 base, with 21 bases remaining between them. Germline V gives CDR1 LGHNA, CDR2 YSLEER. CDR3 sequence reads: CASSQVTGSVGVNYGYTF. The DNA for the CDR3 is TGCGCCAGCAGCCAGGTTACAGGGTCGGTAGGCGTTAACTATGGCTACACCTTC.

This chain connects TRBV20-1 to TRBJ2-5, with 9 positions matching TRBD2. Germline values: CDR1 DFQATT, CDR2 SNEGSKA (reference sequence). This CDR3 has 12 amino acids. With 6 bases clipped from V and 5 bases from J, the junction kept 4 bases outside the gene matches. CDR3 sequence (DNA): TGCAGTGCACGCGGGGGGGCGGAGACCCAGTACTTC. Its translation: CSARGGAETQYF.

The J gene is TRBJ2-5, the V gene TRBV18, with 7 bases that match TRBD1. The CDR3 loop spans 14 amino acids. Germline V gene sequence: CDR1 KGHSH, CDR2 LQKENI. V trimming: 8 bases; J trimming: 5 bases; junction bases outside the gene matches: 11. CDR3 in amino acids: CASNRGGFGETQYF. The CDR3 DNA is TGTGCCAGCAACCGAGGGGGCTTCGGGGAGACCCAGTACTTC.

The chain carries TRBV12-3 or TRBV12-4 and TRBJ2-7; D may be TRBD2 (5 bases). The CDR3 totals 14 residues. Trimming cost V 0 bases and J 6 bases, with 12 bases left between them. The CDR3 sequence: CASSLAGSASEQYF. CDR3 DNA: TGTGCCAGCAGTTTAGCAGGTAGCGCGTCCGAGCAGTACTTC.

The chain uses TRBV6-2 or TRBV6-3 and TRBJ2-1; 11 bases line up with TRBD2. The V and J ends lost 6 bases and 3 bases, in that order; junction bases with no gene match: 1. Germline loops: CDR1 MNHEY, CDR2 SVGEGT. CDR3 length: 14 amino acids. CDR3 bases: TGTGCCAGCAGAACTAGCGGGGGCTACAATGAGCAGTTCTTC. This gives the protein CASRTSGGYNEQFF.

The rearrangement joins TRBV7-2 to TRBJ1-3, with 9 nucleotides matching TRBD1. Germline values: CDR1 SGHTA, CDR2 FQGNSA. J lost 12 bases, V lost 3 bases, and 12 bases had no gene match. The CDR3 extends over 15 amino acids. In nucleotides, the CDR3 is TGTGCCAGCAGCTTGGGGATGGGACAGGGCGATCACATATATTTT. It translates to CASSLGMGQGDHIYF.

This clonotype is judged medium-sized. The J gene is TRBJ1-2, the V gene TRBV20-1; D is uncertain. The CDR3 length is 14 residues. CDR1 DFQATT and CDR2 SNEGSKA come from the germline V gene (reference sequence). The V and J ends lost 0 bases and 4 bases respectively, with 12 bases between them. DNA for the CDR3: TGCAGTGCTAGAGATGGAGAAACTCCCTATGGCTACACCTTC. Protein: CSARDGETPYGYTF.

The rearrangement uses TRBV6-2 or TRBV6-3 and TRBJ1-1; 7 bases match TRBD1. This CDR3 spans 13 amino acids. The germline CDR1 and CDR2 sequences are MNHEY and SVGEGT. V lost 0 bases and J lost 5; bases outside the gene matches: 0. The CDR3 here is CASSYSQGTEAFF. The CDR3 DNA follows: TGTGCCAGCAGTTACTCACAGGGGACTGAAGCTTTCTTT.

The chain employs TRBV6-5 and TRBJ1-1, with D hard to call. The V gene lost 2 bases and the J gene lost 3 bases, with 10 bases spanning the gap. The V gene's germline CDR1 is MNHEY and CDR2 SVGAGI. This CDR3 is 14 amino acids long. The CDR3 DNA reads TGTGCCAGCAGTTACCCGGGGAGTCACACTGAAGCTTTCTTT. Translating gives CASSYPGSHTEAFF.

J is TRBJ1-2 and V is TRBV19; D gene uncertain. V lost 6 bases, J lost 0 bases, and 11 bases lay in between. This CDR3 contains 14 residues. In germline, CDR1 is LNHDA, CDR2 SQIVND (reference sequence). This chain's CDR3 is CASSTSGSNYGYTF. CDR3 in DNA: TGTGCCAGTAGCACCAGTGGGTCTAACTATGGCTACACCTTC. The full variable domain, with the rest looked up from reference TRBV19 and TRBJ1-2, is DGGITQSPKYLFRKEGQNVTLSCEQNLNHDAMYWYRQDPGQGLRLIYYSQIVNDFQKGDIAEGYSVSREKKESFPLTVTSAQKNPTAFYLCASSTSGSNYGYTFGSGTRLTVV.

Judged by abundance, this clonotype is medium-sized. The rearrangement uses TRBV15 and TRBJ2-5; no clear D. This CDR3 contains 13 residues. Germline values: CDR1 LNHNV, CDR2 YYDKDF (reference sequence). V lost 3 bases and J lost 5, with 10 bases in between. As DNA, the CDR3 is TGTGCCACCAGCAGGAGACCCTTGGAGACCCAGTACTTC. Amino acids: CATSRRPLETQYF.

The CDR3 coding sequence is TGTGCCAGCAGTGAAGACCCGAGGGACACTGAAGCTTTCTTT. Translating it yields CASSEDPRDTEAFF. V and J are TRBV2 and TRBJ1-1; D gene ambiguous. CDR3 length: 14 residues. Trimming took 1 base from V and 3 from J, leaving 9 bases between them. Germline V gene lookup returns CDR1 SNHLY and CDR2 FYNNEI. Full variable domain (missing parts from reference TRBV2 and TRBJ1-1): EPEVTQTPSHQVTQMGQEVILRCVPISNHLYFYWYRQILGQKVEFLVSFYNNEISEKSEIFDDQFSVERPDGSNFTLKIRSTKLEDSAMYFCASSEDPRDTEAFFGQGTRLTVV.

The chain combines TRBV19 with TRBJ1-6; D gene uncertain. Trimming stripped 5 bases from V and 5 bases from J, with 10 bases between. The CDR3 spans 14 residues. The germline V gene encodes CDR1 LNHDA and CDR2 SQIVND (reference sequence). The CDR3 is CASSSRADNSPLHF. CDR3 sequence (DNA): TGTGCCAGTAGTTCCCGGGCCGATAATTCACCCCTCCACTTT.

The rearrangement joins TRBV6-1 to TRBJ1-5; no definite D call. V lost 8 bases, J lost 0 bases, and 8 bases lay in between. CDR3 size: 13 residues. Germline CDR1 MNHNS, CDR2 SASEGT. The CDR3 DNA reads TGTGCCAGCGCCCTTATTAGCAATCAGCCCCAGCATTTT. This codes for CASALISNQPQHF.

The rearrangement uses TRBV14 and TRBJ1-6; D gene unclear. This CDR3 has 16 residues. Germline-derived CDR1 and CDR2 are SGHDN and FVKESK. Trimming stripped 2 bases from V and 7 bases from J, with 15 bases between. The CDR3 reads CASSQRSTRPNSPLHF. The CDR3 nucleotides read TGTGCCAGCAGCCAAAGATCGACGCGGCCCAATTCACCCCTCCACTTT.

The gene calls are TRBV7-2 and TRBJ2-6, with 7 nucleotides matching TRBD1. J was trimmed by 4 bases and V by 3 bases; bases with no gene match: 9. The CDR3 covers 17 residues. Germline CDR1 SGHTA, CDR2 FQGNSA. This CDR3 reads CASSFWTGLRGANVLTF. The CDR3 nucleotides are TGTGCCAGCAGCTTTTGGACAGGCCTGAGGGGGGCCAACGTCCTGACTTTC.

This clonotype is medium-sized by share. The chain carries TRBV6-1 and TRBJ1-2; 9 nucleotides match TRBD1. From germline, CDR1 is MNHNS and CDR2 SASEGT. The CDR3 spans 15 residues. Trimming removed 5 bases from V and 7 bases from J; junction bases left unmatched: 11. DNA for the CDR3: TGTGCCAGCAGTCCCCGGACAGGGGCCCTTCTTGGCTACACCTTC. Its translation: CASSPRTGALLGYTF.

This clonotype is judged medium-sized. The rearrangement links TRBV20-1 to TRBJ1-1, with unresolved D. Germline assignment: CDR1 DFQATT and CDR2 SNEGSKA (reference sequence). The CDR3 contains 14 residues. V lost 5 bases to trimming and J lost 0 bases, with 13 bases between them. CDR3 in amino acids: CSADPGGVNTEAFF. The CDR3 coding sequence is TGCAGTGCTGACCCGGGCGGTGTGAACACTGAAGCTTTCTTT.